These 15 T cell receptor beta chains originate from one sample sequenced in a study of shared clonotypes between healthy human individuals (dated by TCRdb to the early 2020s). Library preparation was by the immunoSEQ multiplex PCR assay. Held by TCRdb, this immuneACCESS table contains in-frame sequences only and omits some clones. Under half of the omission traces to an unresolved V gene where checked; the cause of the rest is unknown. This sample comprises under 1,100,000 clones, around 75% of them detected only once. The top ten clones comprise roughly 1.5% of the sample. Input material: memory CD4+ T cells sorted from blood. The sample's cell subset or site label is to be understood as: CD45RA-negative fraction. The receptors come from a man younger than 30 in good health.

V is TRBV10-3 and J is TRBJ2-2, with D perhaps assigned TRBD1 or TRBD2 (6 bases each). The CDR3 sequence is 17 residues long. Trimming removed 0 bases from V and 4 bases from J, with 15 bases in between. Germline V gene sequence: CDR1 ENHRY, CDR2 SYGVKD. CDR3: CAISESGGSLTTGELFF. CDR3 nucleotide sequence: TGTGCCATCAGTGAGTCAGGGGGGAGCCTTACCACCGGGGAGCTGTTTTTT.

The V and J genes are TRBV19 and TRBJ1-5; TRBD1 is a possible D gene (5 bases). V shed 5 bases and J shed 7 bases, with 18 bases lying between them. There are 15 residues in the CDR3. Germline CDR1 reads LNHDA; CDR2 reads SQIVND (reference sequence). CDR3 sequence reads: CASSEGGRRGQPQHF. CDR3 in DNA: TGTGCCAGTAGTGAGGGCGGCAGGAGGGGACAGCCCCAGCATTTT.

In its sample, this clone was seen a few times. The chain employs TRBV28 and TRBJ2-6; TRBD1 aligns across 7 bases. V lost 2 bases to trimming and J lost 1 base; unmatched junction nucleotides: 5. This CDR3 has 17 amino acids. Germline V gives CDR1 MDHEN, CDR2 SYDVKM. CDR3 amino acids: CASSLPGTDSGANVLTF. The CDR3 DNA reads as TGTGCCAGCAGTTTACCTGGGACAGATTCTGGGGCCAACGTCCTGACTTTC.

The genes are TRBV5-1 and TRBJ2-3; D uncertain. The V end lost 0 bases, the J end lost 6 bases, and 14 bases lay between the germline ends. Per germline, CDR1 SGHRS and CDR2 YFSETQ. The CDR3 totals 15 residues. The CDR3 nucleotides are TGCGCCAGCAGCTTGGAACGGGCTTCCCGGGATACGCAGTATTTT. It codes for CASSLERASRDTQYF.

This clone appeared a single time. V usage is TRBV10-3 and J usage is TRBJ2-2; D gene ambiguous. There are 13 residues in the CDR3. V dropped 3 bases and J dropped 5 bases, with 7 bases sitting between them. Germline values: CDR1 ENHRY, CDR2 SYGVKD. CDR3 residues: CAISDFRTGELFF. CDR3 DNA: TGTGCCATCAGTGATTTTCGAACCGGGGAGCTGTTTTTT.

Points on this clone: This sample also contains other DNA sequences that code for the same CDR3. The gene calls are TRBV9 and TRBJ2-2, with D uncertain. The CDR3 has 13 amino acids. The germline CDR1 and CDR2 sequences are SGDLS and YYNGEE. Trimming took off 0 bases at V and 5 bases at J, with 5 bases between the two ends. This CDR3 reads CASSVALTGELFF. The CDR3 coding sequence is TGTGCCAGCAGCGTAGCTTTAACCGGGGAGCTGTTTTTT.

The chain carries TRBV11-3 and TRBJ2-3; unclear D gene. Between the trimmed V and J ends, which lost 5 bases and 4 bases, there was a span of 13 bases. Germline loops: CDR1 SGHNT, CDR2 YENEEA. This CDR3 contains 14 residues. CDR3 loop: CASSPRLESDTQYF. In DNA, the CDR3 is TGTGCCAGCAGCCCCCGGTTAGAATCAGATACGCAGTATTTT.

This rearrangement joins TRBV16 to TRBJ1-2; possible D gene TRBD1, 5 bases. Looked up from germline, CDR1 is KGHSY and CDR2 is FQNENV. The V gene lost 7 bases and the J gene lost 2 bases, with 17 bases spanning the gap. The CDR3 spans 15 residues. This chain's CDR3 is CASKNNLWDNYGYTF. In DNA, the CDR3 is TGTGCCAGCAAAAATAATTTATGGGACAACTATGGCTACACCTTC.

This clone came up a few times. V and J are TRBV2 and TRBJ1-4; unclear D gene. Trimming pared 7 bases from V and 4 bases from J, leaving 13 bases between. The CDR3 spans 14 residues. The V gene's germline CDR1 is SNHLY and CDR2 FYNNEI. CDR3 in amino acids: CASKLSGGNEKLFF. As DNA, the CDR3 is TGTGCCAGCAAATTGTCAGGAGGTAATGAAAAACTGTTTTTT.

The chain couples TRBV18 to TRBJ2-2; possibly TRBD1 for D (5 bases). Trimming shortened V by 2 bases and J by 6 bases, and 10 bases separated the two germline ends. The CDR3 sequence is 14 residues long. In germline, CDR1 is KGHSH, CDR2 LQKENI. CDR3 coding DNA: TGTGCCAGCTCACCAGGTGCAGGGCCCGGGGAGCTGTTTTTT. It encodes CASSPGAGPGELFF. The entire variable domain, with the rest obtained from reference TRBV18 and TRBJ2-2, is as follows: NAGVMQNPRHLVRRRGQEARLRCSPMKGHSHVYWYRQLPEEGLKFMVYLQKENIIDESGMPKERFSAEFPKEGPSILRIQQVVRGDSAAYFCASSPGAGPGELFFGEGSRLTVL.

DNA of the CDR3: TGCAGCGTTGAACCCAGGAGGACCGTTAGCTCTGGAAACACCATATATTTT. It specifies CSVEPRRTVSSGNTIYF. The rearrangement joins TRBV29-1 to TRBJ1-3; D ambiguous. Germline V gives CDR1 SQVTM, CDR2 ANQGSEA. CDR3 length: 17 amino acids. V lost 2 bases, J lost 0 bases, and 17 bases lay in between. The entire variable domain, with the rest obtained from reference TRBV29-1 and TRBJ1-3, is as follows: SAVISQKPSRDICQRGTSLTIQCQVDSQVTMMFWYRQQPGQSLTLIATANQGSEATYESGFVIDKFPISRPNLTFSTLTVSNMSPEDSSIYLCSVEPRRTVSSGNTIYFGEGSWLTVV.

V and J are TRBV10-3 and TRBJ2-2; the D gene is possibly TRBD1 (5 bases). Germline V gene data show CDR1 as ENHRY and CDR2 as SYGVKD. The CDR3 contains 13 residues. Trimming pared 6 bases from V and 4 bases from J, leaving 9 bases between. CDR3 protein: CAIRQGGTGELFF. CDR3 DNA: TGTGCCATCAGGCAGGGTGGCACCGGGGAGCTGTTTTTT.

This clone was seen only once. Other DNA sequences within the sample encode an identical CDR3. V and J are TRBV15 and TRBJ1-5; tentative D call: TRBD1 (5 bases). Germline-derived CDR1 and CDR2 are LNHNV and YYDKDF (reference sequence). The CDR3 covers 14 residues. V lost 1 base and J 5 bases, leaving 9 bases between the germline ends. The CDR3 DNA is TGTGCCACCAGCAGAGGGGACTCAGATCAGCCCCAGCATTTT. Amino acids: CATSRGDSDQPQHF.

CDR3 sequence reads: CASSYTVNYGYTF. DNA for the CDR3: TGTGCCAGCAGTTATACAGTTAACTATGGCTACACCTTC. The chain has TRBV7-2 and TRBJ1-2, with D uncertain. The germline V gene has CDR1 SGHTA and CDR2 FQGNSA. The CDR3 spans 13 residues. V gave up 6 bases and J gave up 1 base, with 9 bases separating them.

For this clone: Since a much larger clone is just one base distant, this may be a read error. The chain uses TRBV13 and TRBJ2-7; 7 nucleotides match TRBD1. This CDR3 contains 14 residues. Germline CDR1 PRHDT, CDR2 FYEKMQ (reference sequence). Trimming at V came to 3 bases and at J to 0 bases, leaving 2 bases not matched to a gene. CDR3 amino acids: CASSFTGDSYEQYF. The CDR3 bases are TGTGCCAGCAGCTTCACAGGGGACTCCTACGAGCAGTACTTC.